This entry lists 5 T cell receptor beta chains sequenced from one sample in a study of T cells in Graves' hyperthyroidism and ophthalmopathy. RNA transcripts were the template for amplifying TCR beta CDR3 regions. In the first-round RT-PCR of the TCR CDR3, the HTBI primer set was used. TCRdb analysed the multiplex PCR reads with MiXCR anew, one entry per CDR3 protein. The data hold 550,000 to 650,000 distinct CDR3 sequences, with around 15% observed a single time. Sequenced material: blood. These TCRs come from a woman aged 40 to 50 with Graves' hyperthyroidism.

This clonotype was detected only a few times. The chain is built from TRBV10-3 and TRBJ1-1; maybe TRBD1 (5 bases). CDR1 is ENHRY, CDR2 SYGVKD, per germline. The V gene lost 7 bases and the J gene lost 6 bases, with 12 bases spanning the gap. The CDR3 spans 12 residues. This CDR3 is CAITGTGAEAFF. Here the CDR3 DNA reads TGTGCCATCACTGGGACGGGAGCTGAAGCTTTCTTT.

This clonotype was picked up many times. This sequence joins TRBV7-9 and TRBJ1-1; possibly TRBD1 for D (5 bases). The CDR3 spans 14 residues. Trimming took off 6 bases at V and 6 bases at J, with 17 bases between the two ends. Per germline, CDR1 SEHNR and CDR2 FQNEAQ (reference sequence). CDR3 region: CASSQDGGDPEAFF. The CDR3 DNA is TGTGCCAGCAGTCAAGACGGAGGGGATCCTGAAGCTTTCTTT.

Ten or more counts support this clonotype. The chain links TRBV12-3 or TRBV12-4 to TRBJ1-1; D is perhaps TRBD1 (6 bases). V was trimmed by 6 bases and J by 0 bases, leaving 14 bases between them. The CDR3 has 15 residues. CDR3 sequence (DNA): TGTGCCAGCAGCGGGGGACACGGGATGAACACTGAAGCTTTCTTT. Protein product: CASSGGHGMNTEAFF.

Of note for this clonotype: Relative to the germline gene, one junction end is altered; a read error may explain this. The chain employs TRBV25-1 and TRBJ2-7, with a tentative D call TRBD2 (5 bases). This CDR3 spans 13 amino acids. CDR1 and CDR2 (germline): MGHDK, SYGVNS. The CDR3 reads CASRGDNSYEQHF. CDR3 in DNA: TGTGCCAGCAGGGGAGACAACTCCTACGAGCAGCACTTC.

The CDR3 nucleotides read TGTGCCAGCAGCTTAGAAGCTTTTACAGGGGGTAATGAAAAACTGTTTTTT. Translating gives CASSLEAFTGGNEKLFF. The gene calls are TRBV7-9 and TRBJ1-4; 8 nucleotides match TRBD1. Trimming removed 1 base from V and 4 bases from J; junction bases left unmatched: 8. Germline V gene sequence: CDR1 SEHNR, CDR2 FQNEAQ (reference sequence). CDR3 length: 17 amino acids.